Included here is one T cell receptor beta chain sequence, with context. Its target is unknown. The CDR3 is 16 amino acids. The germline V gene encodes CDR1 SEHNR and CDR2 FQNEAQ (reference sequence). V was cut by 2 bases and J by 3 bases, with 13 bases left in between. This record belongs to a study of cytomegalovirus exposure and HLA in healthy donors. Points from the study as a whole: It has been reported that TCR beta sequences accurately predicted the HLA-A and HLA-B alleles of most subjects. There was a cluster of highly shared sequence variants that was likely a sequencing artifact. A later analysis, which compared TCR beta chains of equal frequency, found the HLA-associated ones more clonally expanded.

PCR involved 60 Vbeta and 13 Jbeta primers. Profiled with immunoSEQ multiplex PCR; TCRdb holds only in-frame clones, not every one. Among around 160,000 clones listed, more than 65% were seen once. The J gene is TRBJ2-2, the V gene TRBV7-9; D uncertain. This TCR came from a man aged 18 to 35 in good health and CMV-seropositive. The material sequenced was PBMCs. In nucleotides, the CDR3 is TGTGCCAGCAGCTTATTCAAACAGTCTTACACCGGGGAGCTGTTTTTT. It yields the protein CASSLFKQSYTGELFF.